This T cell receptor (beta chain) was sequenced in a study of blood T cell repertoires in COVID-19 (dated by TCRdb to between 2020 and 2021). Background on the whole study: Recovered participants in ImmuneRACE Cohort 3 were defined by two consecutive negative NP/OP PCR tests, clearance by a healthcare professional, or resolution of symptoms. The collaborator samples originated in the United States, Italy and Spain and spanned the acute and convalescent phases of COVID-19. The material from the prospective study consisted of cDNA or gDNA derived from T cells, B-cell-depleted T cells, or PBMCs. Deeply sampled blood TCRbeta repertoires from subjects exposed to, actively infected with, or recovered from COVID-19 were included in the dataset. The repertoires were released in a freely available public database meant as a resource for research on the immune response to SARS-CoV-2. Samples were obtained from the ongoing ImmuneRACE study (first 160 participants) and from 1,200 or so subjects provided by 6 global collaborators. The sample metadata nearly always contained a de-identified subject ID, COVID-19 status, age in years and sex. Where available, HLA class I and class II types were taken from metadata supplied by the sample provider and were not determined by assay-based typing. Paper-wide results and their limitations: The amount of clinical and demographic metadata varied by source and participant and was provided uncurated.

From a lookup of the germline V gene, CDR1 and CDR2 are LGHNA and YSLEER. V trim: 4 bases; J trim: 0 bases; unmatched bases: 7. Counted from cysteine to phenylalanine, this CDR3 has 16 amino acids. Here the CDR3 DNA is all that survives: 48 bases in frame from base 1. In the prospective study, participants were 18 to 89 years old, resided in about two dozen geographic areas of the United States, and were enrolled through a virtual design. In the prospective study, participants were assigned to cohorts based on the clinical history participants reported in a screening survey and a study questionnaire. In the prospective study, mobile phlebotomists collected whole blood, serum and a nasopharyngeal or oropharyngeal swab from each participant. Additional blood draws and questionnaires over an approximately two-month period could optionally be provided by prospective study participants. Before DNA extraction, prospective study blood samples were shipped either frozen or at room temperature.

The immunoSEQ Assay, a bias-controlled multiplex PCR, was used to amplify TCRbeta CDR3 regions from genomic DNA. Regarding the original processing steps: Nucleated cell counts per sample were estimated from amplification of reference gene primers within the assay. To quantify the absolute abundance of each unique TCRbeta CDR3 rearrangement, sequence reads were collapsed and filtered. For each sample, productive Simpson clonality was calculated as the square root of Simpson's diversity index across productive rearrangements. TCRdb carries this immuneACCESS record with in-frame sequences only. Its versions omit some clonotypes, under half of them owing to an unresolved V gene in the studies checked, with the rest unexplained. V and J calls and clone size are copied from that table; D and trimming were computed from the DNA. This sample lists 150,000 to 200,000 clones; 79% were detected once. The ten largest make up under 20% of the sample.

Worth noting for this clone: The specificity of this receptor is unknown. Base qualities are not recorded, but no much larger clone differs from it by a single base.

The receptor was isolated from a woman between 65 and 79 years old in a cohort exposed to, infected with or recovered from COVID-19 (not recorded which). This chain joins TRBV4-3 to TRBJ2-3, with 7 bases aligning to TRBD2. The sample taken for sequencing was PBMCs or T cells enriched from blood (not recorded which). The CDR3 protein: CASSRRLAQSTDTQYF. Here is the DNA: TGCGCCAGCAGCCGGAGACTAGCACAAAGCACAGATACGCAGTATTTT.